This T cell receptor beta chain was sequenced in a study of T cells in Graves' hyperthyroidism and ophthalmopathy. Authors of the study amplified TCR beta CDR3 regions from RNA transcripts. The HTBI primer set was used in a first-round RT-PCR of the TCR CDR3. Via MiXCR, TCRdb re-called the multiplex PCR reads, giving one row per CDR3 protein. The sample records under 800,000 distinct CDR3 sequences, roughly 15% being singletons. This clonotype was seen at least ten times. V gave up 5 bases and J gave up 3 bases, with 19 bases separating them. The CDR3 has 16 amino acids. CDR1 is MNHNS and CDR2 is SASEGT in the germline V gene. Uncontrolled infection, other autoimmune disease, pregnancy and lactation each barred patients from inclusion. Diagnosis relied on clinical symptoms, serum thyroxine and TRAb, thyroid ultrasound and orbital computed tomography.

Sequencing was done on a sample of blood. The chain employs TRBV6-1 and TRBJ1-1, with D possibly matching TRBD1 (6 bases). This TCR derives from a woman under 30 with Graves' hyperthyroidism. CDR3 residues: CASSPHHREVDTEAFF. CDR3 in DNA: TGTGCCAGCAGTCCGCACCACAGGGAAGTCGACACTGAAGCTTTCTTT.